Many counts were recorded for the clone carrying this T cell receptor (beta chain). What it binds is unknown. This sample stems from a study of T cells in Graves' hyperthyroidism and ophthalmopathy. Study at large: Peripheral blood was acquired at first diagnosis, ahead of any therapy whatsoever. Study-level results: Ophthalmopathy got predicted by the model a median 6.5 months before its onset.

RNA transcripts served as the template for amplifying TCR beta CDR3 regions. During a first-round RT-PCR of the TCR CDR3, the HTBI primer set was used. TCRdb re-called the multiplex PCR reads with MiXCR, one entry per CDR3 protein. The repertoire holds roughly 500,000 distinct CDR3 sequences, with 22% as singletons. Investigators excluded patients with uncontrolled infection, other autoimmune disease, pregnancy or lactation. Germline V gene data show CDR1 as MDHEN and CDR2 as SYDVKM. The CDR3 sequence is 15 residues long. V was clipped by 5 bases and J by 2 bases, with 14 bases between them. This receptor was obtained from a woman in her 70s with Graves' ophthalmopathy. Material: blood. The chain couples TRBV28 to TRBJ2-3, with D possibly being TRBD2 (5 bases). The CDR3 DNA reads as TGTGCCAGCAGTAGCCCGGGCGGGCACACAGATACGCAGTATTTT. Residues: CASSSPGGHTDTQYF.